A selection of T cell receptor beta chains follows, all from one sample in a study of graft-versus-host responses after intestinal transplantation. Antigens of these TCRs are unknown. Only in-frame clones appear in the TCRdb table, and some are missing; sequencing was by immunoSEQ multiplex PCR. The sample lists 88,000 or so clones, roughly nine tenths seen once, with around 0.11% in the top ten. Sample: unstimulated CD4+ T cells sorted from spleen or lymph node cells, taken before intestinal transplant. Receptors were obtained from a human donor who received an intestinal transplant. Each CDR3 is given without its conserved first and last residue.

J	V	CDR3
TRBJ2-1	TRBV11-3	ASSSSGGASYNEQF
TRBJ1-5	TRBV2	ASQGQGTVSQPQH
TRBJ2-4	TRBV19	ASSIERGGNIQY
TRBJ2-1	TRBV7-3	ASSYPDSNEQF
TRBJ2-2	TRBV4-1	ASSQDPFRLF
TRBJ1-5	TRBV18	ASSPGDSSNQPQH
TRBJ2-3	TRBV7-2	ASSPQDTQY
TRBJ2-1	TRBV7-2	ASRLMQGAEQF
TRBJ1-4	TRBV4-1	ASSRGGAVNEKLF
TRBJ2-2	TRBV2	ASSPHRTGGRTGELF
TRBJ1-1	TRBV7-3	ASSLTQIEATEAF
TRBJ1-1	TRBV6-5	ASSYNGQGNTEAF
TRBJ1-2	TRBV27	ASRGDRN
TRBJ2-5	TRBV25-1	ASTRNWGQPSQETQY
TRBJ1-1	TRBV19	ASSIRGQGNTEAF
TRBJ1-1	TRBV2	ASSEEGATEAF
TRBJ2-1	TRBV19	ASSMRTGGNEQF
TRBJ1-3	TRBV29-1	SVGQTGNTIY
TRBJ2-1	TRBV5-1	ASSLNAGRYNEQF
TRBJ2-7	TRBV5-1	ASSLGGRYEQY
TRBJ2-1	TRBV12-5	ASLAGGLYNEQF
TRBJ2-3	TRBV7-3	ASSPNGRPTDTQY
TRBJ1-1	TRBV5-1	ASSPEQGKAF
TRBJ2-3	TRBV6-1	ASTGNGDTQY
TRBJ1-1	TRBV7-2	ASSLYSGTEAF
TRBJ1-1	TRBV6-6	ASSPHPRQGYTEAF
TRBJ1-2	TRBV6-1	ASHNPGTGNYGYT
TRBJ1-2	TRBV15	ATSRDLSPGYGYT
TRBJ2-3	TRBV5-1	ASWVSGGARATDTQY